The table lists the clone carrying this TCR beta chain with many counts. Its specificity is unknown. Being off target in a library aimed at alpha chains, this beta chain has a size of little meaning. This entry is derived from a study of spatial heterogeneity in lung cancer. The wider study: Beta-chain sequences consistently outnumbered alpha-chain sequences in detection.

Overall study results and limits: It was found that expanded intratumoral alpha and beta TCR counts tracked tumor mutation counts. The estimated TCR-seq coverage of tumor T cells amounted to roughly 6.7% when looking at alpha chains and roughly 14% when looking at beta chains. Ubiquitous nonsynonymous mutations were tracked by counts of ubiquitous expanded TCRs, and regional ones by counts of regional expanded TCRs.

Germline assignment: CDR1 MDHEN and CDR2 SYDVKM. The V end was cut by 5 bases, the J end by 1 base, with 15 bases between. The CDR3 spans 15 residues. Time point noted: sample taken at primary tumor resection. Tumor, nontumor lung or frozen PBMC supplied whole RNA, sequenced without sorting. TCRdb fed the 5' RACE reads into MiXCR, producing one record per CDR3 protein. The sample contains about 17,000 distinct CDR3 sequences, 6.2% of which appear only once. The TCR was taken from a male donor with early-stage non-small cell lung cancer. This chain uses TRBV28 with TRBJ2-7; no firm D call. The specimen was lung tumor tissue, collected at surgery. CDR3 region: CASSPDPRVSYEQYF. In DNA, the CDR3 is TGTGCCAGCAGTCCCGACCCGAGAGTTTCCTACGAGCAGTACTTC.